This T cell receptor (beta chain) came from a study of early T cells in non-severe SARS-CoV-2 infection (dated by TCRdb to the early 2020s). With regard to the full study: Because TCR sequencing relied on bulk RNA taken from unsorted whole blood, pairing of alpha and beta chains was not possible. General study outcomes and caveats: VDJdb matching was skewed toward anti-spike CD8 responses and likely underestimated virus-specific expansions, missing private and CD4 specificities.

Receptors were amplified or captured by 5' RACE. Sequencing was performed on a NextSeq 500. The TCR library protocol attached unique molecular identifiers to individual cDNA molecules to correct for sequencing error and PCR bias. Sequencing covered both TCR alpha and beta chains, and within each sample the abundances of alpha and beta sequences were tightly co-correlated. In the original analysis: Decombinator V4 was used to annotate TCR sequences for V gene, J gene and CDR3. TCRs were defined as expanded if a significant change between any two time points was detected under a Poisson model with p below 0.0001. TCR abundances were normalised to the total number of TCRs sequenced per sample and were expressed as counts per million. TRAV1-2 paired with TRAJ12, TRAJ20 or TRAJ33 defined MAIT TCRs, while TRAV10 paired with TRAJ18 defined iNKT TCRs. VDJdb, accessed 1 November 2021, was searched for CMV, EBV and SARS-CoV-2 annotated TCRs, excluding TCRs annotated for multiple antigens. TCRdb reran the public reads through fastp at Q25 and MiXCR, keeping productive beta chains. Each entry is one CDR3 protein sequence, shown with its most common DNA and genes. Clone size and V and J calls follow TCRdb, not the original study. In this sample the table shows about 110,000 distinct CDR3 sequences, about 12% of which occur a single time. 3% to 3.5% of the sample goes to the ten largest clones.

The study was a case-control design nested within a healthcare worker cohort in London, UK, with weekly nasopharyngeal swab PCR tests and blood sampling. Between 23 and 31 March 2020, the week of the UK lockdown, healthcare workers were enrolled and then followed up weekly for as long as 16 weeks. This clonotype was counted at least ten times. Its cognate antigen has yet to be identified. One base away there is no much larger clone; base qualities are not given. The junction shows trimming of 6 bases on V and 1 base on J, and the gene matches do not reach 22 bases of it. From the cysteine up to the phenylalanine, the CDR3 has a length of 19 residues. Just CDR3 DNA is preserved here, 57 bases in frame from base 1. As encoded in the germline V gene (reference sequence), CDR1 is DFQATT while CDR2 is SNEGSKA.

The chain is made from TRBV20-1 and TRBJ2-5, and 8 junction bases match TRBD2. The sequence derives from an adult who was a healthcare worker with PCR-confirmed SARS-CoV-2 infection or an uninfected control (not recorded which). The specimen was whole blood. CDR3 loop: CSAKAPGTSLRGSQETQYF. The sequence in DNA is TGCAGTGCGAAGGCCCCCGGGACTAGTTTGCGAGGGTCCCAAGAGACCCAGTACTTC.